This TCR beta chain is from a study of blood T cell repertoires in COVID-19. Germline CDR1 is SGHTS and CDR2 is YDEGEE. The CDR3 sequence is 14 residues long. Trimming cost V 4 bases and J 4 bases, with 14 bases left between them. Individuals drawn from about two dozen US areas were about 18 to 100 years old. The assay was immunoSEQ multiplex PCR, and TCRdb's table has in-frame clones only and misses some. This table holds fewer than 150,000 clones, around 82% found once. The TCR was taken from a man aged 50 to 59 in a cohort exposed to, infected with or recovered from COVID-19 (not recorded which). Material for sequencing was PBMCs or T cells enriched from blood (not recorded which). The chain couples TRBV5-8 to TRBJ2-5; D perhaps matches TRBD2 (5 bases). As DNA, the CDR3 is TGTGCCAGCAGCCCCTCCGGACTGGCAGAGACCCAGTACTTC. This translates into CASSPSGLAETQYF.